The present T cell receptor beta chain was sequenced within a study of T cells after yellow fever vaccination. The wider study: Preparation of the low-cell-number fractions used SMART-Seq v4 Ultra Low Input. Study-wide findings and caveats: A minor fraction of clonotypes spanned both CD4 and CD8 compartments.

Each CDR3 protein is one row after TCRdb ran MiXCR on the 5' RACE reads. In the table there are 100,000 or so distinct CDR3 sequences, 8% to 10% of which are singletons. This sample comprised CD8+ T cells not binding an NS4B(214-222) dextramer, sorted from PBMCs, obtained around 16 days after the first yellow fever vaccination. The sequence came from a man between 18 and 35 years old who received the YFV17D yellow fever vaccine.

CDR3 in amino acids: CASRTVADTQYF. DNA of the CDR3: TGTGCCAGCAGGACGGTGGCAGATACGCAGTATTTT. V gene TRBV11-2 combines with J gene TRBJ2-3; D not certain. CDR3 length equals 12 residues. Germline V gene data show CDR1 as SGHAT and CDR2 as FQNNGV. V was clipped by 6 bases and J by 4 bases, with 8 bases between them.